Listed below are T cell receptor beta chains from one sample, sequenced in a study of T cell changes during pregnancy in multiple sclerosis. Clones were read by immunoSEQ multiplex PCR, and TCRdb kept only the in-frame ones, dropping some. The repertoire holds roughly 66,000 clones, with 80% to 95% as singletons. Sequencing used peripheral blood, obtained in the first trimester of pregnancy. All receptors derive from a female donor with multiple sclerosis, enrolled in a pregnancy study. Both conserved end residues are trimmed from each CDR3.

V: TRBV6-5
J: TRBJ2-1
CDR3: ASSYISSGSDEQF

V: TRBV28
J: TRBJ2-7
CDR3: ASRDTYLRRY

V: TRBV29-1
J: TRBJ1-5
CDR3: SGGDGGNQPQH

V: TRBV4-2
J: TRBJ2-1
CDR3: ASSRQGGPSYNEQF

V: TRBV28
J: TRBJ2-1
CDR3: ASSFGEGNEQF

V: TRBV7-9
J: TRBJ1-1
CDR3: ASSPSTILNTEAF

V: TRBV6-4
J: TRBJ2-7
CDR3: ASRLFAGLEWYEQY

V: TRBV25-1
J: TRBJ2-5
CDR3: ASSRPLQETQY

V: TRBV11-2
J: TRBJ2-7
CDR3: ASSLAYMGLAVYEQY

V: TRBV4-3
J: TRBJ1-1
CDR3: ASSRAGGNTEAF

V: TRBV19
J: TRBJ2-1
CDR3: ASSIWNQGLDNNEQF

V: TRBV28
J: TRBJ1-1
CDR3: ASRGRLRGTEAF

V: TRBV25-1
J: TRBJ2-7
CDR3: ASSVDIDSYEQY

V: TRBV6-6
J: TRBJ2-2
CDR3: ASSYPSTGELF

V: TRBV19
J: TRBJ2-7
CDR3: ASSRPERDDEQY

V: TRBV7-2
J: TRBJ1-2
CDR3: ASSLAGLPTGGYT

V: TRBV9
J: TRBJ2-7
CDR3: ASSGGQGEYYEQY

V: TRBV6-4
J: TRBJ2-1
CDR3: ASSRTGTSGVNEQF

V: TRBV19
J: TRBJ2-5
CDR3: ASSKGLAASKETQY

V: TRBV27
J: TRBJ1-1
CDR3: ASSPRRQGKNTEAF

V: TRBV29-1
J: TRBJ1-1
CDR3: SGVDRSGNTEAF

V: TRBV19
J: TRBJ2-7
CDR3: ASSTGTGNSYEQY

V: TRBV9
J: TRBJ2-3
CDR3: ASSVAGMFPDTQY

V: TRBV23-1
J: TRBJ2-2
CDR3: AVDRDAGELF

V: TRBV18
J: TRBJ1-2
CDR3: ASSLDSYYGYT

V: TRBV6-4
J: TRBJ2-2
CDR3: ASSDVDTGELF

V: TRBV4-3
J: TRBJ1-1
CDR3: ASSQDLGSGNTEAF

V: TRBV7-3
J: TRBJ2-7
CDR3: ASSDPKGEQY

V: TRBV28
J: TRBJ2-7
CDR3: ASSPRTVAERGEQY

V: TRBV18
J: TRBJ1-4
CDR3: TSSLDSNEKLF

V: TRBV7-2
J: TRBJ1-2
CDR3: ASSARDRGLYGYT

V: TRBV29-1
J: TRBJ2-3
CDR3: SVGSLSSAGTDTQY

V: TRBV30
J: TRBJ1-2
CDR3: AWTPGEDNRGYT

V: TRBV19
J: TRBJ1-3
CDR3: ASSEKGQGTGNTIY

V: TRBV2
J: TRBJ2-5
CDR3: ASSERRQETQY

V: TRBV27
J: TRBJ1-2
CDR3: ASSLRGPIYGYT

V: TRBV18
J: TRBJ2-1
CDR3: ASSLEPAPGEQF